The TCR beta chain under discussion was sequenced for a study of cytomegalovirus exposure and HLA in healthy donors (dated by TCRdb to about 2017). For the wider study: A later analysis indicated that the 120 validation repertoires were generated on the platform also employed for the roughly 720 repertoires of the first cohort. High-throughput TCR immunosequencing, statistical association of individual TCRs with disease status, and machine learning were combined to predict cytomegalovirus infection status. Besides the first cohort of around 670 subjects, a separate validation cohort made up of over 95 different subjects was used. The study aimed to test whether cataloging public T cell receptors could reveal signatures of past pathogen exposure. Overall study results and their limits: Of the cluster scores, 85% to 95% were above 0 in a later analysis, which found that TCRs clustered in the first cohort also tended to co-occur in the approximately 120 validation repertoires. The validation cohort had no HLA typing available for a later analysis, so co-occurrence within that cohort was assessed over all 120 or so repertoires. Most TCR sequences were observed very rarely across donors, whereas some public TCRs were present in many individuals. In vitro tests confirmed that a few of the cytomegalovirus-associated TCR beta chains recognize cytomegalovirus antigens. Cytomegalovirus status was reported to be diagnosed by the classifier with high specificity and sensitivity in both the original and validation cohorts. According to the authors, the approach could potentially be generalized to other disease states and immunological phenotypes. The study gave a list of roughly 150 TCR beta chains associated with cytomegalovirus.

Based on the germline V gene (reference sequence), the CDR1 and CDR2 sequences are LNHNV and YYDKDF. V is shortened by 6 bases, J by 3 bases, and the region joining them spans 24 bases. The CDR3 starts with the cysteine, ends with the phenylalanine, and has 17 residues. Only the CDR3 DNA is retained, 51 bases long and in frame from the first base. Separate from the roughly 660-subject first cohort, the validation cohort of 120 subjects was the group to which the donors belonged. Libraries came from the immunoSEQ multiplex PCR assay. The authors' pipeline ran thus. A statistical classification framework was developed to diagnose cytomegalovirus status using the catalog of TCR beta chain sequences. TCRdb stores this immuneACCESS table with in-frame sequences only. Part of the clones is absent; in the studies checked, under half of the shortfall reflects unresolved V genes, and no reason is known for the rest. That table furnishes V, J and clone size, whereas the DNA furnished D and trimming. In all, the sample holds about 64,000 clones, and around 88% of those were seen once. The ten largest make up about 1.5% of the sample.

Points on this clone: Its binding antigen is unknown. No much larger clone exists at a distance of one base, and base qualities are not known.

This TCR derives from a woman aged 18-30 years in good health and CMV-seronegative. Rearrangement joined TRBV15 to TRBJ2-7; the best D guess is TRBD2, with 6 bases matching. The sample consisted of PBMCs. CDR3 protein: CATSNQVPGLVYYEQYF. DNA sequence: TGTGCCACCAGTAACCAAGTGCCGGGACTCGTGTACTACGAGCAGTACTTC.